This T cell receptor beta chain appears in the sequencing data of a study of naive and memory T cell subsets (TCRdb year 2017). Regarding the complete study: The study applied an open-source, UMI-based TCR alpha and beta sequencing pipeline to sorted naive and memory peripheral blood T cell subsets. The results of the functional CMV T cell responses matched the IgG serology results in every case. RNA was DNase-treated and reverse transcribed with TCR constant-region primers, mostly using SuperScript III. The full study reports these points: Once error correction was done, more than 90% of naive TCR sequences showed up just once, which made the naive abundance distributions much steeper than those of the memory subsets. RNA-based TCR counts may be affected by expression changes linked to T cell activation and differentiation. Clonotypes were defined as single alpha or beta chain sequences, not paired alpha/beta receptors. In both CD4 and CD8 cells, going from naive through CM, EM and EMRA, the Gini index went up while Shannon and inverse Simpson diversity went down. The repertoire findings for the naive and memory subsets could not be validated against a ground truth because none was available. TCR abundance followed a power law with an exponent that was different for naive and memory subsets but consistent across the three individuals.

From the second PCR step on, the TCR alpha and beta chain libraries were amplified in separate reactions. Donor CMV status was determined by IFNgamma production from CD4+ T cells after overnight stimulation of fresh PBMCs with CMV viral lysate. CD4 T cells were positively selected with Miltenyi beads, followed by positive selection of CD8 T cells from the CD4-negative fraction. After staining for CD3, CD4, CD8, CD45RA, CD27 and a live/dead dye, cells were sorted on a BD Aria II into four subsets based on CD45RA and CD27. Blood came from a few healthy volunteers, each fractionated into CD4 and CD8 T cells and then into four differentiation subsets. About 110 ml of peripheral blood was drawn per donor, and PBMC were isolated by Ficoll-Paque PLUS density-gradient centrifugation. Sorted cells were lysed in RLT buffer, and RNA was extracted with a Qiagen RNeasy kit and stored at -80°C. A note on this clonotype: Its specific antigen is unknown. The input lacks base qualities; no much larger clone sits a single base away.

Libraries were prepared through UMI-ligation and nested PCR. The beta constant-region primer was an equimolar mix of two oligonucleotides covering both TRBC1 and TRBC2. Four rounds of PCR were used to amplify ligated cDNA, with nested alpha and beta constant-region primers being used together with the SP2 primer. T4 RNA ligase 1 ligated a single-stranded oligonucleotide carrying the SP2 primer and a 12-nucleotide UMI to the cDNA 3' end. The ligation reaction was kept at 16 degrees C for roughly 19-25 hours. PCR2 was usually performed as a SYBR Green qPCR and halted at a preset threshold so that over-amplification would not occur. Apart from the first purification, every purification step used Agencourt AMPure XP magnetic beads. Library amounts were measured by Qubit and library quality was assessed on a TapeStation, where the main peak was expected at around 650 bp. Pooled libraries were sequenced on an Illumina MiSeq using v2 2x251 paired-end kits, and typically about 0.9-2 million reads were obtained per sample. Each sample library was pooled at around 4.1 nM, and about 4.5-7% PhiX was included to improve cluster recognition. The source study handled its data this way. FASTQ reads processed by Demultiplexor were assigned V and J genes by Decombinator through tag matching that tolerated a single base-pair mismatch. Collapsinator relied on UMIs to fix sequencing errors as well as frequency errors caused by PCR heterogeneity. CDR3Translator translated TCRs and extracted CDR3s from the conserved cysteine to the FGXG phenylalanine, flagging non-productive sequences. Gini, Shannon entropy and inverse Simpson indices were calculated on repertoires that had been subsampled to equal numbers of UMI-defined TCRs. Clonotype abundance distributions were fitted to a power law by maximum likelihood within the linear range. On one naive CD8 sample, the pipeline and MIGEC gave similar UMI counts, unique TCR numbers and clonal distributions. A set of under 8,500 CMV-associated CDR3 sequences, compiled from VDJdb and a published dataset, was used to search the repertoires. TCRdb trimmed public reads at Q25 via fastp, called clones via MiXCR and kept in-frame beta chains. Each entry merges the rows of one CDR3 protein and shows their most common DNA and genes. None of the V and J calls come from the authors' own analysis; TCRdb made them. This sample comprises around 130,000 distinct CDR3 sequences, roughly 32% of them detected only once. The ten largest make up approximately 0.9% of the sample.

Trimming takes 6 bases off V and 4 bases off J; junction bases not matched to a gene: 9. The CDR3, cysteine through phenylalanine, is 15 amino acids long. Solely the CDR3 DNA is kept, with 45 bases framed from the first base. Reading the germline V gene gives CDR1 SQVTM and CDR2 ANQGSEA. In this chain, TRBV29-1 is recombined with TRBJ1-1; 12 junctional bases match TRBD1. Sequencing input: central memory CD4+ T cells from blood. The cell subset or site label corresponds to: central memory, CD45RA- CD27+. The source is a human donor in good health. The CDR3 reads as follows: CSVAGTGGLGTEAFF. The DNA reads TGCAGCGTCGCCGGGACAGGGGGCTTAGGCACTGAAGCTTTCTTT.